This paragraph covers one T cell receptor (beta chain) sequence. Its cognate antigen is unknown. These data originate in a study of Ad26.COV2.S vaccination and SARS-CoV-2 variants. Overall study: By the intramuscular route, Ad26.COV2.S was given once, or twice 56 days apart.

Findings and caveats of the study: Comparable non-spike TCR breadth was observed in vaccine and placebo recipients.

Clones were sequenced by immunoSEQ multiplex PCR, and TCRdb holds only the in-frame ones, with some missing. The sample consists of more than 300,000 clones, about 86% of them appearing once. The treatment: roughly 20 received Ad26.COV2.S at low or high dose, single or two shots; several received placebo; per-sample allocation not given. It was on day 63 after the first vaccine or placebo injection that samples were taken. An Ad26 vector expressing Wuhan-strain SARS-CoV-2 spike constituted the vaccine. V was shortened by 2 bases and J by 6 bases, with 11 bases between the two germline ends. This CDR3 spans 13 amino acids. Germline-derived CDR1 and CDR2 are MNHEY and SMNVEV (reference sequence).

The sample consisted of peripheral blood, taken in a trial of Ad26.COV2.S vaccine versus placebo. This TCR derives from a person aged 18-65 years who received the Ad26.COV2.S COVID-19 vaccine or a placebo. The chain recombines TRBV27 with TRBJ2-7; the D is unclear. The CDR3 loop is CASSLGHSVEQYF. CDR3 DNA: TGTGCCAGCAGTTTAGGGCACTCCGTCGAGCAGTACTTC.